What follows describes a single T cell receptor (beta chain). Its antigen is unidentified. The sample comes from a study of cytomegalovirus exposure and HLA in healthy donors. The wider study: The roughly 670 first-cohort repertoires shared a platform with the 130 or so validation repertoires, as reported in a later analysis. Study findings and constraints: It was found in a later analysis that first-cohort TCR clusters tended to co-occur in the 130 or so validation repertoires. Cytomegalovirus status, reportedly, was diagnosed with high specificity and sensitivity by the classifier. A few CMV-associated chains were confirmed in vitro to be specific for CMV antigens.

Generated by immunoSEQ multiplex PCR, the TCRdb table keeps only in-frame clones and is missing some. This table has approximately 300,000 clones, 75% to 90% appearing once. After removal of 7 bases from V and 4 bases from J, the junction contained 10 bases not matched to a gene. The CDR3 is 16 residues long. Germline V lookup: CDR1 SNHLY, CDR2 FYNNEI. This clonotype was sampled from a woman between 18 and 29 years old in good health and CMV-seronegative. The chain has TRBV2 and TRBJ2-3, with 11 bases identical to TRBD2. The material sequenced was PBMCs. CDR3 nucleotides: TGTGCCAGCAAACAAACTAGCGGGAGTAGGGCAGATACGCAGTATTTT. Translating gives CASKQTSGSRADTQYF.